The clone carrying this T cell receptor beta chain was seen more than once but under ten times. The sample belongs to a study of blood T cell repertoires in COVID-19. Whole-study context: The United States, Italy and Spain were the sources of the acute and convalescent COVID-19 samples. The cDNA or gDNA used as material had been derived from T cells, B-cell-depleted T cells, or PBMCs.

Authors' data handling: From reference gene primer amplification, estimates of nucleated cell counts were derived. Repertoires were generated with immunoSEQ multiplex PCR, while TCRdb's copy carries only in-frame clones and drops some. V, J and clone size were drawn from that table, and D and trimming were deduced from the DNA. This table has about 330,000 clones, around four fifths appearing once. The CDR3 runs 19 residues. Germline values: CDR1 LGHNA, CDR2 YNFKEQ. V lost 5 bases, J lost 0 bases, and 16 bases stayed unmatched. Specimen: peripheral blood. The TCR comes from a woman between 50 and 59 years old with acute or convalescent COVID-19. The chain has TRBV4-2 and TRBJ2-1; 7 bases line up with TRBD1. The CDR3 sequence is CASSYTGQTGGNSYNEQFF. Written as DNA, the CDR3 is TGTGCCAGCAGCTACACGGGACAGACAGGTGGAAACTCCTACAATGAGCAGTTCTTC.